Listed here are 24 T cell receptor beta chains from one sample, sequenced in a study of blood T cell repertoires in COVID-19. Profiling relied on immunoSEQ multiplex PCR, and the TCRdb table lists in-frame clones only, not all of them. The repertoire includes about 160,000 clones, around 90% of them detected once, and 3% to 4.5% sits in the top ten. Sample: peripheral blood. These receptors were collected from a woman in her fifties or sixties who had recovered from COVID-19.

The rearrangement uses TRBV27 and TRBJ2-5, with TRBD2 identical over 10 bases. The CDR3 runs to 14 residues. The V segment lost 6 bases and the J segment 2 bases; nucleotides outside the gene matches: 3. Germline V lookup: CDR1 MNHEY, CDR2 SMNVEV (reference sequence). The CDR3 coding sequence is TGTGCCAGCAGGCTAGCGGGGGTACAAGAGACCCAGTACTTC. It specifies CASRLAGVQETQYF.

The rearrangement joins TRBV7-9 to TRBJ1-4, with D possibly matching TRBD1 (6 bases). Trimming cost V 3 bases and J 6 bases, with 14 bases left between them. Germline V gene lookup returns CDR1 SEHNR and CDR2 FQNEAQ (reference sequence). The length of the CDR3 is 15 residues. CDR3 in amino acids: CASSLPGEVYEKLFF. In DNA form, the CDR3 reads TGTGCCAGCAGCTTGCCAGGGGAAGTATATGAAAAACTGTTTTTT.

The chain couples TRBV7-9 to TRBJ2-5, with D possibly matching TRBD2 (6 bases). This CDR3 spans 15 amino acids. Germline loops: CDR1 SEHNR, CDR2 FQNEAQ (reference sequence). Trimming left V 5 bases short and J 4 bases short, with 17 bases between. CDR3 region: CASSVGTAAGETQYF. CDR3 nucleotides: TGTGCCAGCAGCGTGGGGACTGCGGCAGGAGAGACCCAGTACTTC.

V and J are TRBV10-3 and TRBJ2-3, with unresolved D. V dropped 6 bases and J dropped 6 bases, with 10 bases sitting between them. In germline, CDR1 is ENHRY, CDR2 SYGVKD. CDR3 length equals 12 residues. The CDR3 bases are TGTGCCATCAGCGGGTCTGGGGATACGCAGTATTTT. It encodes CAISGSGDTQYF.

This chain connects TRBV6-6 to TRBJ1-3; D is possibly TRBD1 (5 bases). Trimming removed 0 bases at V and 4 bases at J, with 7 bases between. Germline CDR1 and CDR2: MNHNY and SVGAGI (reference sequence). The CDR3 has 14 residues. For the CDR3, the DNA is TGTGCCAGCAGTTACTCGACAGTAGGAAACACCATATATTTT. It encodes CASSYSTVGNTIYF.

The chain is built from TRBV28 and TRBJ1-2; no clear D gene. Trimming left V 8 bases short and J 8 bases short, with 18 bases between. The CDR3 has 13 residues. Germline CDR1 is MDHEN and CDR2 is SYDVKM. CDR3 DNA sequence: TGTGCCAGCGCCCCGGGTGGGTCGGGGGGCTACACCTTC. This gives the protein CASAPGGSGGYTF.

This chain links TRBV4-2 with TRBJ2-7; 11 bases line up with TRBD2. This CDR3 contains 16 residues. The junction had 7 bases not matched to a gene; V was cut back by 4 bases and J by 2 bases. Germline V CDR1 and CDR2: LGHNA, YNFKEQ. The CDR3 nucleotides are TGTGCCAGCAGCCCCCGAGGTAGCGGGGGGGCCTACGAGCAGTACTTC. This gives the protein CASSPRGSGGAYEQYF.

The chain carries TRBV5-1 and TRBJ2-1, with TRBD2 matching 12 bases. The junction had 4 bases not matched to a gene; V was cut back by 4 bases and J by 5 bases. This CDR3 has 15 residues. Germline V gives CDR1 SGHRS, CDR2 YFSETQ. The chain's CDR3 is CASSRLAGVDNEQFF. The CDR3 coding sequence is TGCGCCAGCAGCCGACTAGCGGGGGTCGACAATGAGCAGTTCTTC.

The chain is built from TRBV16 and TRBJ1-1; 10 nucleotides agree with TRBD1. The CDR3 length is 13 residues. Trimming removed 3 bases from V and 6 bases from J; junction bases left unmatched: 1. Germline loops: CDR1 KGHSY, CDR2 FQNENV. The CDR3 nucleotides are TGTGCCAGCAGCCAGACAGGGGGCTCTGAAGCTTTCTTT. Amino acid sequence: CASSQTGGSEAFF.

The CDR3 here is CASSIRDTQYF. CDR3 coding DNA: TGTGCCAGTAGTATACGGGATACGCAGTATTTT. The chain recombines TRBV19 with TRBJ2-3; D not resolved. The germline CDR1 and CDR2 sequences are LNHDA and SQIVND (reference sequence). This CDR3 is built from 11 residues. The V and J ends lost 2 bases and 6 bases respectively, with 3 bases between them.

The J gene is TRBJ2-3, the V gene TRBV7-2; TRBD2 might be the D (7 bases). The V and J ends lost 5 bases and 0 bases respectively, with 15 bases between them. CDR3 length equals 16 residues. CDR1 and CDR2 from the germline V gene are SGHTA and FQGNSA. The CDR3 reads CASSLGGVTSTDTQYF. The CDR3 bases are TGTGCCAGCAGCCTAGGGGGGGTCACTAGCACAGATACGCAGTATTTT. The full variable domain, in which reference TRBV7-2 and TRBJ2-3 provide the parts outside the CDR3, is GAGVSQSPSNKVTEKGKDVELRCDPISGHTALYWYRQSLGQGLEFLIYFQGNSAPDKSGLPSDRFSAERTGGSVSTLTIQRTQQEDSAVYLCASSLGGVTSTDTQYFGPGTRLTVL.

The genes are TRBV27 and TRBJ1-6; possibly TRBD1 for D (5 bases). This CDR3 has 19 amino acids. Germline CDR1 MNHEY, CDR2 SMNVEV (reference sequence). Trimming took 0 bases from V and 1 from J, leaving 16 bases between them. The CDR3 nucleotides are TGTGCCAGCAGTTTATCGAATGAGGGGAGGAGATCCTATAATTCACCCCTCCACTTT. It specifies CASSLSNEGRRSYNSPLHF.

CDR3 nucleotides: TGTGCCAGTAGTCAGGCAGGGGCGAGCAATCAGCCCCAGCATTTT. Translating gives CASSQAGASNQPQHF. The chain carries TRBV19 and TRBJ1-5; possibly TRBD1 for D (6 bases). The CDR3 length is 15 residues. Trimming removed 5 bases from V and 1 base from J, with 12 bases in between. Germline assignment: CDR1 LNHDA and CDR2 SQIVND (reference sequence).

The chain links TRBV30 to TRBJ1-1, with 8 bases that match TRBD1. After removal of 3 bases from V and 3 bases from J, the junction contained 3 bases not matched to a gene. CDR3 length equals 13 residues. Per the germline V gene, CDR1 is GTSNPN and CDR2 is SVGIG (reference sequence). CDR3 protein: CAWRVQGDTEAFF. The CDR3 DNA reads as TGTGCCTGGAGGGTACAGGGGGACACTGAAGCTTTCTTT.

This clone was seen a single time. This sequence joins TRBV7-6 and TRBJ2-5; weak D call: TRBD2 (5 bases). Germline assignment: CDR1 SGHVS and CDR2 FNYEAQ. This CDR3 spans 13 amino acids. V lost 4 bases and J lost 5, with 11 bases in between. As DNA, the CDR3 is TGTGCCAGCAGCTGGACTTCGGCTGAGACCCAGTACTTC. Encoded protein: CASSWTSAETQYF. The complete variable domain, with remaining parts taken from reference TRBV7-6 and TRBJ2-5, reads GAGVSQSPRYKVTKRGQDVALRCDPISGHVSLYWYRQALGQGPEFLTYFNYEAQQDKSGLPNDRFSAERPEGSISTLTIQRTEQRDSAMYRCASSWTSAETQYFGPGTRLLVL.

The chain employs TRBV24-1 and TRBJ2-2; D may be TRBD2 (5 bases). V gave up 3 bases and J gave up 7 bases, with 11 bases separating them. The CDR3 loop spans 14 amino acids. Germline CDR1 and CDR2: KGHDR and SFDVKD. CDR3: CATSDSRTGGELFF. The CDR3 DNA reads TGTGCCACCAGTGATAGCCGGACTGGCGGGGAGCTGTTTTTT.

The chain combines TRBV10-1 with TRBJ1-6, with D possibly matching TRBD1 (5 bases). The V end was cut by 9 bases, the J end by 3 bases, with 21 bases between. Germline CDR1 and CDR2: WNHNN and SYGVQD (reference sequence). The CDR3 is made up of 17 amino acids. CDR3 DNA: TGCGCCAGGACGGAAACCGGGGGGGAGGACTATAATTCACCCCTCCACTTT. This codes for CARTETGGEDYNSPLHF.

This rearrangement joins TRBV18 to TRBJ2-2, with TRBD2 matching over 10 bases. The CDR3 totals 16 residues. Trimming at V came to 3 bases and at J to 4 bases, leaving 5 bases not matched to a gene. Germline CDR1 reads KGHSH; CDR2 reads LQKENI. For the CDR3, the DNA is TGTGCCAGCTCACCGACAGCGGGGGGGCTCACCGGGGAGCTGTTTTTT. Translated, it gives CASSPTAGGLTGELFF.

V is TRBV4-1 and J is TRBJ1-2, with D unclear. The V end lost 1 base, the J end lost 0 bases, and 9 bases lay between the germline ends. The CDR3 sequence is 15 residues long. CDR1 is MGHRA, CDR2 YSYEKL, per germline. The CDR3: CASSQGEASNYGYTF. The DNA of the CDR3 is TGCGCCAGCAGCCAAGGGGAGGCCTCTAACTATGGCTACACCTTC.

This clone was seen repeatedly, ten times or more. The J gene is TRBJ1-3, the V gene TRBV2; tentatively, D is TRBD1 (5 bases). The CDR3 is 16 residues long. CDR1 and CDR2 (germline): SNHLY, FYNNEI. Trimming cost V 0 bases and J 2 bases, with 11 bases left between them. In DNA form, the CDR3 reads TGTGCCAGCAGTGAAGCGGGGCAGATCACTGGAAACACCATATATTTT. This sequence encodes CASSEAGQITGNTIYF.

The chain carries TRBV28 and TRBJ1-5, with D unclear. The CDR3 runs 14 residues. Between the trimmed V and J ends, which lost 3 bases and 0 bases, there was a span of 6 bases. CDR1 is MDHEN, CDR2 SYDVKM, per germline. DNA of the CDR3: TGTGCCAGCAGTTTCTGGAGTAGCAATCAGCCCCAGCATTTT. This translates into CASSFWSSNQPQHF. The full variable domain, with the rest looked up from reference TRBV28 and TRBJ1-5, is DVKVTQSSRYLVKRTGEKVFLECVQDMDHENMFWYRQDPGLGLRLIYFSYDVKMKEKGDIPEGYSVSREKKERFSLILESASTNQTSMYLCASSFWSSNQPQHFGDGTRLSIL.

This clone was seen only a few times. The CDR3 region is CASNSQRSTGELFF. In DNA form, the CDR3 reads TGTGCCAGTAATAGCCAGCGGAGCACCGGGGAGCTGTTTTTT. The V call is TRBV19, the J call TRBJ2-2; D is possibly TRBD2 (5 bases). Looked up from germline, CDR1 is LNHDA and CDR2 is SQIVND (reference sequence). The germline V and J ends were trimmed by 7 bases and 4 bases, with 13 bases remaining between them. The CDR3 runs 14 residues.

The chain has TRBV11-3 and TRBJ2-7; 7 bases align to TRBD2. The length of the CDR3 is 13 residues. J was trimmed by 5 bases and V by 2 bases; bases with no gene match: 3. Germline V CDR1 and CDR2: SGHNT, YENEEA. CDR3 sequence: CASSLNGGNEQYF. CDR3 nucleotide sequence: TGTGCCAGCAGCTTAAACGGGGGGAACGAGCAGTACTTC.

A single count supports this clone. The chain combines TRBV2 with TRBJ1-2, with 7 bases aligning to TRBD1. J was trimmed by 2 bases and V by 9 bases; bases with no gene match: 9. There are 14 residues in the CDR3. Germline assignment: CDR1 SNHLY and CDR2 FYNNEI. The chain's CDR3 is CASERTGLNYGYTF. The CDR3 nucleotides read TGTGCCAGTGAAAGGACAGGTCTCAACTATGGCTACACCTTC. The complete variable domain, with remaining parts taken from reference TRBV2 and TRBJ1-2, reads EPEVTQTPSHQVTQMGQEVILRCVPISNHLYFYWYRQILGQKVEFLVSFYNNEISEKSEIFDDQFSVERPDGSNFTLKIRSTKLEDSAMYFCASERTGLNYGYTFGSGTRLTVV.